One sample yielded the 23 T cell receptor beta chains listed below, sequenced in a study of response to subunit inactivated influenza vaccine. In TCRdb, the RT-PCR reads were re-called with MiXCR into one record per CDR3 protein. Of 550,000 to 800,000 distinct CDR3 sequences listed, about 14% are singletons. The input for sequencing was PBMCs from blood, taken around two weeks before vaccination. The receptors shown here come from a man aged 50-59 years who received an inactivated influenza vaccine.

This clonotype came up many times. This chain links TRBV6-5 with TRBJ1-2, with a weak D call TRBD1 (6 bases). This CDR3 has 14 residues. The V and J ends lost 6 bases and 0 bases respectively, with 11 bases between them. Per germline, CDR1 MNHEY and CDR2 SVGAGI. The CDR3 DNA reads TGTGCCAGCAGGACGGGACAAGCTAACTATGGCTACACCTTC. Translated: CASRTGQANYGYTF.

The rearrangement links TRBV6-9 to TRBJ2-2, with TRBD2 matching 11 bases. With V trimmed by 2 bases and J by 4 bases, 9 bases remained unmatched. CDR1 and CDR2 (germline): MNHGY, SVAAGI. This CDR3 spans 18 amino acids. For the CDR3, the DNA is TGTGCCAGCAGTTATACCAAACTAGCGGGAGTAGTCACCGGGGAGCTGTTTTTT. Its translation: CASSYTKLAGVVTGELFF.

This clonotype was picked up a small number of times. The rearrangement joins TRBV7-3 to TRBJ2-2, with 13 bases identical to TRBD2. The V and J ends lost 4 bases and 4 bases, in that order; junction bases with no gene match: 9. From germline, CDR1 is SGHTA and CDR2 FQGTGA. CDR3 length: 18 amino acids. CDR3 in DNA: TGTGCCAGCAGCTCCACTAGCGGGAGGGCCCGGGGCACCGGGGAGCTGTTTTTT. The encoded protein is CASSSTSGRARGTGELFF.

The V call is TRBV7-2, the J call TRBJ2-7; D not resolved. Germline CDR1 and CDR2: SGHTA and FQGNSA. The length of the CDR3 is 13 residues. V was cut by 3 bases and J by 7 bases, with 13 bases left in between. The DNA of the CDR3 is TGTGCCAGCAGCTTCCACGACGCATCGGAGCAGTACTTC. This gives the protein CASSFHDASEQYF. The full variable domain, in which reference TRBV7-2 and TRBJ2-7 provide the parts outside the CDR3, is GAGVSQSPSNKVTEKGKDVELRCDPISGHTALYWYRQSLGQGLEFLIYFQGNSAPDKSGLPSDRFSAERTGGSVSTLTIQRTQQEDSAVYLCASSFHDASEQYFGPGTRLTVT.

The sample holds a few counts of this clonotype. The chain has TRBV3-1 and TRBJ2-2; 7 bases align to TRBD1. The CDR3 has 17 amino acids. Germline lookup yields CDR1 LGHDT and CDR2 YNNKEL (reference sequence). The ends lost 1 base at V and 2 bases at J; junction bases unmatched: 7. The CDR3 coding sequence is TGTGCCAGCAGCCAAGTGTATGGACAGGCTAACACCGGGGAGCTGTTTTTT. Its protein product is CASSQVYGQANTGELFF.

In its sample, this clonotype was seen a few times. This sequence joins TRBV29-1 and TRBJ2-3; D is ambiguous. The CDR3 runs to 15 residues. V lost 0 bases to trimming and J lost 7 bases, with 17 bases between them. CDR1 SQVTM and CDR2 ANQGSEA come from the germline V gene. Here the CDR3 reads CSVEDGVRVGNTQYF. The CDR3, as DNA: TGCAGCGTTGAAGACGGAGTAAGGGTAGGAAATACGCAGTATTTT.

The V and J genes are TRBV3-1 and TRBJ2-1, with 11 bases matching TRBD2. V lost 6 bases, J lost 4 bases, and 8 bases stayed unmatched. This CDR3 contains 16 residues. Germline V gene data show CDR1 as LGHDT and CDR2 as YNNKEL (reference sequence). The CDR3 is CASSPLTSGEYNEQFF. The DNA for the CDR3 is TGTGCCAGCAGTCCTCTGACTAGCGGGGAATACAATGAGCAGTTCTTC.

The chain links TRBV24-1 to TRBJ2-2; D perhaps matches TRBD1 (6 bases). V lost 1 base and J 2 bases, leaving 10 bases between the germline ends. Germline loops: CDR1 KGHDR, CDR2 SFDVKD. The CDR3 sequence is 16 residues long. The DNA for the CDR3 is TGTGCCACCAGTGATTTTCGGACAGTTAACACCGGGGAGCTGTTTTTT. Its protein product is CATSDFRTVNTGELFF.

The chain employs TRBV6-5 and TRBJ1-1; D remains ambiguous. The CDR3 covers 13 residues. V lost 4 bases and J lost 6, with 12 bases in between. Germline assignment: CDR1 MNHEY and CDR2 SVGAGI. CDR3 in amino acids: CASSSRSWAEAFF. In nucleotides, the CDR3 is TGTGCCAGCAGTTCCCGTAGCTGGGCTGAAGCTTTCTTT.

This rearrangement joins TRBV6-1 to TRBJ2-3; 14 bases line up with TRBD2. The CDR3 is made up of 14 amino acids. In germline, CDR1 is MNHNS, CDR2 SASEGT. V was clipped by 6 bases and J by 10 bases; unmatched bases: 6. The CDR3 nucleotides are TGTGCCAGCAGCTCGGGACTAGCGGGGGTTGCGCAGTATTTT. Translated, it gives CASSSGLAGVAQYF.

This clonotype was observed a handful of times. V is TRBV20-1 and J is TRBJ1-2; no clear D gene. V was trimmed by 3 bases and J by 2 bases, leaving 7 bases between them. The CDR3 covers 12 residues. CDR1 DFQATT and CDR2 SNEGSKA come from the germline V gene (reference sequence). CDR3 sequence: CSARGRNYGYTF. CDR3 bases: TGCAGTGCTAGGGGGAGGAACTATGGCTACACCTTC.

The chain joins TRBV7-3 to TRBJ2-1; the D gene could be TRBD1 or TRBD2 (5 bases each). CDR1 is SGHTA, CDR2 FQGTGA, per germline. This CDR3 is built from 13 residues. V was trimmed by 5 bases and J by 6 bases, leaving 11 bases between them. The CDR3 DNA sequence: TGTGCCAGCAGCACTGGGGGATCCAATGAGCAGTTCTTC. It yields the protein CASSTGGSNEQFF.

This clonotype occurred many times. The chain is built from TRBV7-9 and TRBJ2-3, with D possibly TRBD1 on 5 matching bases. Per the germline V gene, CDR1 is SEHNR and CDR2 is FQNEAQ (reference sequence). With 1 base removed from V and 6 bases from J, the gap between germline ends came to 11 bases. CDR3 length: 14 amino acids. CDR3 DNA: TGTGCCAGCAGCTTAGACCTGAACAGGGATACGCAGTATTTT. Translated, it gives CASSLDLNRDTQYF.

The chain links TRBV28 to TRBJ1-1, with D possibly matching TRBD1 (5 bases). Trimming stripped 4 bases from V and 4 bases from J, with 19 bases between. Germline V gene sequence: CDR1 MDHEN, CDR2 SYDVKM. The CDR3 consists of 16 residues. DNA of the CDR3: TGTGCCAGCAGTTCCGGGGGAGGGCGAGGGACCACTGAAGCTTTCTTT. This codes for CASSSGGGRGTTEAFF. The full variable domain, its missing parts supplied by reference TRBV28 and TRBJ1-1, is DVKVTQSSRYLVKRTGEKVFLECVQDMDHENMFWYRQDPGLGLRLIYFSYDVKMKEKGDIPEGYSVSREKKERFSLILESASTNQTSMYLCASSSGGGRGTTEAFFGQGTRLTVV.

J is TRBJ2-7 and V is TRBV4-1, with TRBD2 identical over 10 bases. V lost 3 bases to trimming and J lost 2 bases; unmatched junction nucleotides: 7. Germline V lookup: CDR1 MGHRA, CDR2 YSYEKL. This CDR3 comprises 16 residues. CDR3: CASSHALAGVTYEQYF. In DNA, the CDR3 is TGCGCCAGCAGCCATGCCCTAGCGGGGGTTACCTACGAGCAGTACTTC.

This clonotype showed up just a few times. This sequence joins TRBV5-1 and TRBJ2-7; 15 bases fit TRBD2. This CDR3 is built from 16 residues. V was pared by 3 bases and J by 1 base, with 2 bases of the junction left unmatched. CDR1 and CDR2 from the germline V gene are SGHRS and YFSETQ. Here the CDR3 reads CASSWTSGRGSYEQYF. CDR3 sequence (DNA): TGCGCCAGCAGCTGGACTAGCGGGAGGGGTTCCTACGAGCAGTACTTC.

The V call is TRBV20-1, the J call TRBJ2-1; D is undetermined. Between the trimmed V and J ends, which lost 1 base and 3 bases, there was a span of 13 bases. The germline gives CDR1 DFQATT, CDR2 SNEGSKA (reference sequence). The CDR3 is made up of 15 amino acids. The CDR3 DNA follows: TGCAGTGCTAGAGGACCTAATAGGAACTACAATGAGCAGTTCTTC. This gives the protein CSARGPNRNYNEQFF.

This clonotype was seen once. The chain links TRBV30 to TRBJ1-2; tentative D call: TRBD1 (5 bases). The V and J ends lost 2 bases and 5 bases respectively, with 18 bases between them. Germline V gene data show CDR1 as GTSNPN and CDR2 as SVGIG (reference sequence). The CDR3 runs to 15 residues. The CDR3 DNA reads as TGTGCCTGGAGTCCCGGGACGAGGCCCTTATATGGCTACACCTTC. It specifies CAWSPGTRPLYGYTF.

The rearrangement uses TRBV25-1 and TRBJ2-5; D remains ambiguous. Germline V gene lookup returns CDR1 MGHDK and CDR2 SYGVNS. The CDR3 length is 13 residues. The germline V and J ends were trimmed by 5 bases and 2 bases, with 9 bases remaining between them. The DNA of the CDR3 is TGTGCCAGCAGTTGGGCAGCTCAAGAGACCCAGTACTTC. Its protein is CASSWAAQETQYF.

The chain carries TRBV12-3 or TRBV12-4 and TRBJ1-1, with TRBD1 identical over 7 bases. The CDR3 runs 13 residues. V lost 6 bases, J lost 5 bases, and 6 bases stayed unmatched. The CDR3 region has the DNA TGTGCCAGCAGGGCACAGGGGTGGACTGAAGCTTTCTTT. This encodes CASRAQGWTEAFF.

This clonotype was detected a few times. The rearrangement links TRBV2 to TRBJ2-1, with TRBD1 as a possible D gene (5 bases). Germline CDR1 and CDR2: SNHLY and FYNNEI. The CDR3 runs 15 residues. Trimming pared 2 bases from V and 3 bases from J, leaving 11 bases between. Here the CDR3 reads CASSEQGEYYNEQFF. The CDR3 DNA reads TGTGCCAGCAGTGAACAGGGCGAGTACTACAATGAGCAGTTCTTC.

The sample holds a few counts of this clonotype. The J gene is TRBJ2-1, the V gene TRBV24-1; 12 bases map to TRBD2. CDR1 and CDR2 from the germline V gene are KGHDR and SFDVKD. The CDR3 has 17 residues. J was trimmed by 6 bases and V by 5 bases; bases with no gene match: 10. The CDR3 loop reads CATSVSPGLAGPNEQFF. The CDR3 coding sequence is TGTGCCACCAGTGTCTCCCCGGGACTAGCGGGTCCCAATGAGCAGTTCTTC.

The table lists this clonotype with a few counts. The chain employs TRBV7-4 and TRBJ2-1, with 7 bases that match TRBD1. The CDR3 contains 18 residues. CDR1 SGHVT and CDR2 SQSDAQ come from the germline V gene. After removal of 8 bases from V and 0 bases from J, the junction contained 16 bases not matched to a gene. The CDR3 reads CASGTGTDRKSSYNEQFF. CDR3 DNA sequence: TGTGCCAGCGGCACCGGGACAGACAGAAAGAGCTCCTACAATGAGCAGTTCTTC. The complete variable domain, with remaining parts taken from reference TRBV7-4 and TRBJ2-1, reads GAGVSQSPRYKVAKRGRDVALRCDSISGHVTLYWYRQTLGQGSEVLTYSQSDAQRDKSGRPSGRFSAERPERSVSTLKIQRTEQGDSAVYLCASGTGTDRKSSYNEQFFGPGTRLTVL.